The 6 T cell receptor beta chains below all came from one sample that was sequenced in a study of blood T cells in healthy people across ages. A J-beta primer mix and a sample-barcoded 5' primer were used in a second PCR of roughly 6 to 11 cycles. From the 5' RACE reads, TCRdb called clonotypes with MiXCR, one entry per CDR3 protein. The data show around 1,600,000 distinct CDR3 sequences, under 55% seen once. The sequencing sample was made of blood. These receptors were obtained from a woman aged 18 to 35 in good health.

V gene TRBV3-1 combines with J gene TRBJ2-7; D is possibly TRBD1 (7 bases). Trimming pared 5 bases from V and 0 bases from J, leaving 23 bases between. CDR3 size: 18 residues. Per germline, CDR1 LGHDT and CDR2 YNNKEL (reference sequence). CDR3 bases: TGTGCCAGCAGCGGAGGGGGCGGAGTGGCGGGTTTCTCCTACGAGCAGTACTTC. It codes for CASSGGGGVAGFSYEQYF.

The genes are TRBV20-1 and TRBJ2-1, with D perhaps matching TRBD2 (6 bases). Germline V gene data show CDR1 as DFQATT and CDR2 as SNEGSKA (reference sequence). With 1 base removed from V and 6 bases from J, the gap between germline ends came to 13 bases. This CDR3 contains 14 residues. The CDR3: CSARVLAKTNEQFF. In DNA form, the CDR3 reads TGCAGTGCTAGAGTACTAGCAAAAACCAATGAGCAGTTCTTC.

The rearrangement uses TRBV6-5 and TRBJ1-2; D gene uncertain. The CDR3 is 13 amino acids. CDR1 and CDR2 (germline): MNHEY, SVGAGI. Between the trimmed V and J ends, which lost 5 bases and 8 bases, there was a span of 15 bases. CDR3 nucleotides: TGTGCCAGCAGTCCGCCGAACTTCGGCGGCTACACCTTC. It encodes CASSPPNFGGYTF.

V usage is TRBV6-5 and J usage is TRBJ2-7; 10 nucleotides match TRBD2. Germline V lookup: CDR1 MNHEY, CDR2 SVGAGI. V was clipped by 7 bases and J by 5 bases; unmatched bases: 8. The CDR3 is 14 amino acids. The CDR3 DNA reads TGTGCCAGCATGGCTAGCGGGAGTTGGAACGAGCAGTACTTC. Translating it yields CASMASGSWNEQYF.

The genes are TRBV6-5 and TRBJ2-1; 7 bases fit TRBD1. CDR3 length equals 14 residues. V lost 0 bases to trimming and J lost 8 bases; unmatched junction nucleotides: 4. Germline V gene sequence: CDR1 MNHEY, CDR2 SVGAGI. CDR3 nucleotide sequence: TGTGCCAGCAGTTACTCAAGTACAGGGGATGAGCAGTTCTTC. Translation: CASSYSSTGDEQFF.

This clonotype showed up just once. V gene TRBV6-5 combines with J gene TRBJ1-2; D may be TRBD1 (6 bases). The germline V gene encodes CDR1 MNHEY and CDR2 SVGAGI. Trimming pared 2 bases from V and 3 bases from J, leaving 19 bases between. The CDR3 is 17 amino acids. CDR3 in amino acids: CASSYGVDSLKDYGYTF. CDR3 DNA sequence: TGTGCCAGCAGTTACGGGGTGGACAGCCTCAAGGACTATGGCTACACCTTC.